The 28 T cell receptor beta chains presented below share a single source sample, sequenced in a study of blood T cells in healthy people across ages. Primed by a sample-barcoded 5' primer and a J-beta primer mix, a second PCR proceeded for about 6 to 11 cycles. TCRdb used MiXCR to reprocess the 5' RACE reads, holding one entry per CDR3 protein. This table holds about 800,000 distinct CDR3 sequences, about 25% found once. These same data were also listed under a study on T cells of mothers and their children.

Sequencing was done on a sample of blood. The receptors were gathered from a boy between 10 and 17 years old in good health.

This sequence joins TRBV20-1 and TRBJ2-1; a possible D gene is TRBD1 (5 bases). The J call may be incorrect, as the DNA end agrees better with TRBJ2-5. The V gene's germline CDR1 is DFQATT and CDR2 SNEGSKA (reference sequence). The CDR3 covers 14 residues. The CDR3 is CSARPHQGRETQYF. CDR3 bases: TGCAGTGCTAGGCCCCATCAGGGAAGAGAGACCCAGTACTTC.

A few counts support this clonotype. The chain has TRBV7-9 and TRBJ1-2, with a tentative D call TRBD1 (5 bases). Germline CDR1 is SEHNR and CDR2 is FQNEAQ (reference sequence). V dropped 2 bases and J dropped 8 bases, with 15 bases sitting between them. The CDR3 runs 14 residues. CDR3 in DNA: TGTGCCAGCAGCTTAAAGGAACAGGTGCAGGGCTACACCTTC. Its protein product is CASSLKEQVQGYTF.

The chain recombines TRBV7-2 with TRBJ2-1, with 7 bases identical to TRBD1. Germline CDR1 SGHTA, CDR2 FQGNSA. J was trimmed by 1 base and V by 10 bases; bases with no gene match: 22. CDR3 size: 19 residues. The CDR3 sequence: CATQRRGTVTPSSYNEQFF. CDR3 nucleotides: TGTGCCACGCAACGAAGAGGGACAGTGACTCCCTCTTCCTACAATGAGCAGTTCTTC.

This clonotype was counted between two and nine times. The chain links TRBV29-1 to TRBJ2-1; perhaps TRBD2 as D (6 bases). Trimming stripped 4 bases from V and 8 bases from J, with 12 bases between. Looked up from germline, CDR1 is SQVTM and CDR2 is ANQGSEA. The CDR3 contains 12 residues. CDR3 in DNA: TGCAGCGTTGGGCGGGATGGGGATGAGCAGTTCTTC. Encoded protein: CSVGRDGDEQFF.

This clonotype was found once. Since a much larger clone is just one base distant, this may be a read error. This sequence joins TRBV11-2 and TRBJ2-1, with D perhaps TRBD2 (6 bases). In germline, CDR1 is SGHAT, CDR2 FQNNGV. The CDR3 covers 12 residues. CDR3 nucleotides: TGTGCCAGCAGCTTAGATCCTGGAGGGCGGTACTTC. Residues: CASSLDPGGRYF.

The chain has TRBV6-5 and TRBJ2-6; TRBD1 matches at 7 bases. From germline, CDR1 is MNHEY and CDR2 SVGAGI. The CDR3 contains 17 residues. The V and J ends lost 5 bases and 1 base, in that order; junction bases with no gene match: 8. The CDR3 reads CASSHQGGLSGANVLTF. The CDR3 DNA reads TGTGCCAGCAGTCATCAAGGGGGCCTATCTGGGGCCAACGTCCTGACTTTC.

This clonotype was detected a few times. The chain is built from TRBV7-2 and TRBJ2-6; D is possibly TRBD1 or TRBD2 (5 bases each). V was trimmed by 3 bases and J by 0 bases, leaving 15 bases between them. The CDR3 length is 18 residues. Per the germline V gene, CDR1 is SGHTA and CDR2 is FQGNSA. CDR3 sequence (DNA): TGTGCCAGCAGCTTCCTTACGGGGACGAGCTCTGGGGCCAACGTCCTGACTTTC. Its translation: CASSFLTGTSSGANVLTF.

A few counts support this clonotype. CDR3 bases: TGTGCCAGCAGTGTTCTGAGAGGAGGTTCACCCCTCCACTTT. It yields the protein CASSVLRGGSPLHF. The rearrangement joins TRBV28 to TRBJ1-6; no reliable D call. V dropped 5 bases and J dropped 9 bases, with 14 bases sitting between them. The CDR3 runs 14 residues. CDR1 MDHEN and CDR2 SYDVKM come from the germline V gene.

This clonotype was seen a few times. CDR3 nucleotide sequence: TGTGCCACCAGCAGGGAGTACAGGGCCGGGGAGCAGTACTTC. Its translation is CATSREYRAGEQYF. The chain recombines TRBV15 with TRBJ2-7, with D possibly TRBD1 on 6 matching bases. Per germline, CDR1 LNHNV and CDR2 YYDKDF (reference sequence). This CDR3 has 14 residues. V lost 3 bases and J 7 bases, leaving 16 bases between the germline ends.

This clonotype was seen only a few times. The chain recombines TRBV28 with TRBJ2-5, with 8 nucleotides matching TRBD1. CDR3 length: 14 amino acids. CDR1 is MDHEN, CDR2 SYDVKM, per germline. Trimming at V came to 9 bases and at J to 11 bases, leaving 17 bases not matched to a gene. The DNA of the CDR3 is TGTGCCAGTAGACAGGGGTCCGAGTGGTACGGGCAGTACTTC. Protein sequence: CASRQGSEWYGQYF.

This clonotype was counted between two and nine times. J is TRBJ2-7 and V is TRBV28, with 7 bases aligning to TRBD1. The V and J ends lost 4 bases and 3 bases, in that order; junction bases with no gene match: 12. CDR3 length: 16 amino acids. The germline V gene encodes CDR1 MDHEN and CDR2 SYDVKM. CDR3: CASSSSGTERFYEQYF. The CDR3 DNA reads TGTGCCAGCAGTTCGTCCGGGACAGAACGATTCTACGAGCAGTACTTC.

The table lists this clonotype with a count of one. The chain has TRBV11-2 and TRBJ1-4, with D unclear. CDR3 length: 13 residues. V was trimmed by 5 bases and J by 8 bases, leaving 12 bases between them. CDR1 and CDR2 (germline): SGHAT, FQNNGV. The CDR3 spells CASSGPGEEKLFF. CDR3 nucleotide sequence: TGTGCCAGCAGCGGGCCCGGGGAAGAAAAACTGTTTTTT.

This chain links TRBV28 with TRBJ2-5; D not resolved. CDR1 and CDR2 from the germline V gene are MDHEN and SYDVKM. V was pared by 3 bases and J by 5 bases, with 10 bases between. The CDR3 is made up of 13 amino acids. CDR3 amino acids: CASSFRFGETQYF. CDR3 bases: TGTGCCAGCAGTTTCCGGTTTGGGGAGACCCAGTACTTC.

The V and J genes are TRBV5-1 and TRBJ2-4, with D possibly matching TRBD2 (6 bases). CDR3 length: 16 residues. Germline values: CDR1 SGHRS, CDR2 YFSETQ. Trimming took 4 bases from V and 0 from J, leaving 14 bases between them. CDR3 amino acids: CASSPGTPLAKNIQYF. CDR3 bases: TGCGCCAGCAGCCCCGGGACTCCCCTAGCCAAAAACATTCAGTACTTC.

This clonotype came up a few times. The V gene is TRBV28, the J gene TRBJ1-1, with a weak D call TRBD1 (5 bases). The V gene's germline CDR1 is MDHEN and CDR2 SYDVKM. Trimming left V 2 bases short and J 1 base short, with 17 bases between. The length of the CDR3 is 17 residues. CDR3 DNA: TGTGCCAGCAGTTTAGGAACTTGGGGGATGGGGAACACTGAAGCTTTCTTT. Protein: CASSLGTWGMGNTEAFF.

The table lists this clonotype with a count of one. The chain links TRBV25-1 to TRBJ2-5; no firm D call. Germline V gene lookup returns CDR1 MGHDK and CDR2 SYGVNS. Trimming shortened V by 5 bases and J by 11 bases, and 18 bases separated the two germline ends. This CDR3 has 13 residues. CDR3 in DNA: TGTGCCAGCAGTACGAACTTGGGATACGGGCAGTACTTC. Its translation is CASSTNLGYGQYF.

The chain is built from TRBV6-2 or TRBV6-3 and TRBJ2-1, with TRBD1 as a possible D gene (5 bases). Trimming took 7 bases from V and 0 from J, leaving 16 bases between them. The germline V gene encodes CDR1 MNHEY and CDR2 SVGEGT. The CDR3 has 16 residues. CDR3 loop: CASINGQGFSYNEQFF. CDR3 coding DNA: TGTGCCAGCATTAACGGGCAGGGATTCTCCTACAATGAGCAGTTCTTC.

This clonotype turned up a few times. V is TRBV20-1 and J is TRBJ2-5; TRBD1 might be the D (6 bases). CDR1 is DFQATT, CDR2 SNEGSKA, per germline (reference sequence). The germline V and J ends were trimmed by 4 bases and 3 bases, with 15 bases remaining between them. This CDR3 spans 14 amino acids. CDR3 loop: CSANPGEREETQYF. The CDR3 region has the DNA TGCAGTGCTAACCCAGGGGAAAGAGAAGAGACCCAGTACTTC.

The CDR3 bases are TGTGCCAGCAGGACCCAATTAGGCAATGAGCAGTTCTTC. Translating gives CASRTQLGNEQFF. This rearrangement joins TRBV27 to TRBJ2-1; no reliable D call. V was trimmed by 6 bases and J by 6 bases, leaving 12 bases between them. Looked up from germline, CDR1 is MNHEY and CDR2 is SMNVEV (reference sequence). There are 13 residues in the CDR3.

This clonotype showed up just a few times. The chain joins TRBV28 to TRBJ2-7, with 8 bases identical to TRBD1. This CDR3 is built from 15 residues. The V gene end was trimmed by 7 bases and the J gene end by 3 bases; junction bases not matched to a gene: 11. Per germline, CDR1 MDHEN and CDR2 SYDVKM. The CDR3 here is CASTTISTGGYEQYF. CDR3 DNA sequence: TGTGCCAGCACCACCATTAGTACAGGGGGCTACGAGCAGTACTTC. Based on the CDR3 plus reference TRBV28 and TRBJ2-7, the full variable domain is DVKVTQSSRYLVKRTGEKVFLECVQDMDHENMFWYRQDPGLGLRLIYFSYDVKMKEKGDIPEGYSVSREKKERFSLILESASTNQTSMYLCASTTISTGGYEQYFGPGTRLTVT.

This clonotype came up once. Given a far larger clone just one base away, this is likely a sequencing read error. The chain employs TRBV6-2 or TRBV6-3 and TRBJ2-7; D remains unclear. Germline CDR1 reads MNHEY; CDR2 reads SVGEGT. The V end lost 7 bases, the J end lost 0 bases, and 7 bases lay between the germline ends. The CDR3 length is 12 residues. The CDR3 nucleotides are TGTGCCAGCACCCAGAGCTCCTACGAGCAGTACTTC. As protein: CASTQSSYEQYF.

The chain has TRBV5-6 and TRBJ1-2; 8 bases are shared with TRBD1. The germline gives CDR1 SGHDT, CDR2 YYEEEE. Trimming at V came to 0 bases and at J to 7 bases, leaving 8 bases not matched to a gene. This CDR3 is 15 amino acids long. CDR3 coding DNA: TGTGCCAGCAGCTTGGTGGACAGGGACGATGGTGGCTACACCTTC. Its protein is CASSLVDRDDGGYTF.

This clonotype was counted only a few times. The V call is TRBV29-1, the J call TRBJ2-7; 7 nucleotides match TRBD2. The CDR3 consists of 13 residues. V was pared by 8 bases and J by 3 bases, with 10 bases of the junction left unmatched. Germline V lookup: CDR1 SQVTM, CDR2 ANQGSEA. This CDR3 is CSTTGGEGYEQYF. CDR3 sequence (DNA): TGCAGCACCACTGGCGGGGAGGGCTACGAGCAGTACTTC.

The rearrangement joins TRBV20-1 to TRBJ2-7, with D possibly TRBD2 on 5 matching bases. This CDR3 spans 16 amino acids. Looked up from germline, CDR1 is DFQATT and CDR2 is SNEGSKA (reference sequence). V shed 0 bases and J shed 3 bases, with 18 bases lying between them. The DNA for the CDR3 is TGCAGTGCTAGAGATGTCTGGGGAGAACTGCGCTACGAGCAGTACTTC. This codes for CSARDVWGELRYEQYF.

The sample holds many counts of this clonotype. V gene TRBV24-1 combines with J gene TRBJ1-5; no reliable D call. V gave up 2 bases and J gave up 2 bases, with 6 bases separating them. CDR3 length equals 14 residues. In germline, CDR1 is KGHDR, CDR2 SFDVKD. This CDR3 is CATSDSVGNQPQHF. The CDR3 DNA reads as TGTGCCACCAGTGATTCCGTGGGCAATCAGCCCCAGCATTTT.

This clonotype was counted only a few times. The V call is TRBV7-9, the J call TRBJ2-2; TRBD2 matches at 13 bases. The CDR3 runs to 16 residues. Trimming took 5 bases from V and 7 from J; bases not matched to a gene: 7. Germline V lookup: CDR1 SEHNR, CDR2 FQNEAQ (reference sequence). For the CDR3, the DNA is TGTGCCAGCAGCCCCGGACTAGCGGGAGAGAGCGGGGAGCTGTTTTTT. Translated, it gives CASSPGLAGESGELFF. Based on the CDR3 plus reference TRBV7-9 and TRBJ2-2, the full variable domain is DTGVSQNPRHKITKRGQNVTFRCDPISEHNRLYWYRQTLGQGPEFLTYFQNEAQLEKSRLLSDRFSAERPKGSFSTLEIQRTEQGDSAMYLCASSPGLAGESGELFFGEGSRLTVL.

The CDR3 sequence: CASSLEDANYGYTF. CDR3 nucleotide sequence: TGTGCCAGCAGCTTAGAGGACGCTAACTATGGCTACACCTTC. The V and J genes are TRBV7-9 and TRBJ1-2; D is unresolved. Germline CDR1 and CDR2: SEHNR and FQNEAQ (reference sequence). V was trimmed by 1 base and J by 0 bases, leaving 6 bases between them. The CDR3 loop spans 14 amino acids.

The chain uses TRBV12-3 or TRBV12-4 and TRBJ2-3, with 12 bases identical to TRBD2. With V trimmed by 6 bases and J by 2 bases, 9 bases remained unmatched. The CDR3 contains 17 residues. The CDR3 nucleotides read TGTGCCAGCAGACCTAGCGGGGGGGCATTACACACAGATACGCAGTATTTT. Encoded protein: CASRPSGGALHTDTQYF.